This T cell receptor beta chain was observed in a study of cytomegalovirus exposure and HLA in healthy donors. V lost 4 bases to trimming and J lost 0 bases, with 9 bases between them. Per the germline V gene, CDR1 is SQVTM and CDR2 is ANQGSEA. The CDR3 covers 13 residues. PCR employed 60 Vbeta and 13 Jbeta primers. The table came from immunoSEQ multiplex PCR; TCRdb's copy has only in-frame clones and leaves some out. The sample has about 180,000 clones; about four fifths are singletons. The chain employs TRBV29-1 and TRBJ1-1, with D hard to call. The sample comprised PBMCs. This TCR was sampled from a woman aged 45-65 years in good health and CMV-seronegative. The CDR3 DNA reads as TGCAGCGTTGTCCCCCTTATGAACACTGAAGCTTTCTTT. Its translation: CSVVPLMNTEAFF.